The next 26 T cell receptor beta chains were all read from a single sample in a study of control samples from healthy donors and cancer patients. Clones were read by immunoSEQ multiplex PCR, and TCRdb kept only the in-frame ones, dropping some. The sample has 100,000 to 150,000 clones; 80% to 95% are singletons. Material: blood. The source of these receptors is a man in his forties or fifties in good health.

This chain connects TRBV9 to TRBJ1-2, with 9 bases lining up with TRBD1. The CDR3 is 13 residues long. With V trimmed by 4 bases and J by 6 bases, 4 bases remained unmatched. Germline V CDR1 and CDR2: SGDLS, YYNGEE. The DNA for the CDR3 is TGTGCCAGCAGCATAGGGACAGGGCATGGCTACACCTTC. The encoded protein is CASSIGTGHGYTF. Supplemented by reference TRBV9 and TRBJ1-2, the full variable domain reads DSGVTQTPKHLITATGQRVTLRCSPRSGDLSVYWYQQSLDQGLQFLIQYYNGEERAKGNILERFSAQQFPDLHSELNLSSLELGDSALYFCASSIGTGHGYTFGSGTRLTVV.

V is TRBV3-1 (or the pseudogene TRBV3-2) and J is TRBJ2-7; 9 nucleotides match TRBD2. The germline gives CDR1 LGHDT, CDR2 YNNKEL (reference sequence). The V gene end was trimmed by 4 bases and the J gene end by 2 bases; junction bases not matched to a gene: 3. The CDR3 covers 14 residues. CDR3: CASSPSGGTYEQYF. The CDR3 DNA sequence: TGTGCCAGCAGCCCGAGCGGGGGGACCTACGAGCAGTACTTC.

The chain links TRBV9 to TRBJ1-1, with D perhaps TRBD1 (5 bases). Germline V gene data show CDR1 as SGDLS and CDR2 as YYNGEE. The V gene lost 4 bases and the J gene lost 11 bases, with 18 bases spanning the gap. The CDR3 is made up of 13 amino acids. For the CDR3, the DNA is TGTGCCAGCAGCTTCAGGCCTGGGGGTCGCGCTTTCTTT. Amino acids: CASSFRPGGRAFF.

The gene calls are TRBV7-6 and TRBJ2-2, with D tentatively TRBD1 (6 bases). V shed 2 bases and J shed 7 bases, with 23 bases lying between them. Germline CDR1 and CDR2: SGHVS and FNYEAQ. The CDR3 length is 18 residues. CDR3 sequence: CASSLPMRPDQGFGELFF. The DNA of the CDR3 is TGTGCCAGCAGCTTACCCATGCGGCCGGATCAGGGGTTCGGGGAGCTGTTTTTT.

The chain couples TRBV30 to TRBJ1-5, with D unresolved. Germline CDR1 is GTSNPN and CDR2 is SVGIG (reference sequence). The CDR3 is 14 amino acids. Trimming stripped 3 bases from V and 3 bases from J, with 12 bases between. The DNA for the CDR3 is TGTGCCTGGAGCCCAAACAGCCCCAATCAGCCCCAGCATTTT. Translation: CAWSPNSPNQPQHF.

The CDR3, as DNA: TGTGCCAGCAGCGTAGAAGGGGTAAGCACAGATACGCAGTATTTT. It codes for CASSVEGVSTDTQYF. This chain uses TRBV9 with TRBJ2-3; TRBD1 is a possible D gene (5 bases). The germline V and J ends were trimmed by 0 bases and 0 bases, with 8 bases remaining between them. The CDR3 has 15 amino acids. The germline V gene encodes CDR1 SGDLS and CDR2 YYNGEE.

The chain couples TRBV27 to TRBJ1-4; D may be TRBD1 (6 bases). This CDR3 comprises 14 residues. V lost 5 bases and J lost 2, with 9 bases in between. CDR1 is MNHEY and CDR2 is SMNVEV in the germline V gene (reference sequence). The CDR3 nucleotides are TGTGCCAGCAGTCCAAGGGGGACTAATGAAAAACTGTTTTTT. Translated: CASSPRGTNEKLFF.

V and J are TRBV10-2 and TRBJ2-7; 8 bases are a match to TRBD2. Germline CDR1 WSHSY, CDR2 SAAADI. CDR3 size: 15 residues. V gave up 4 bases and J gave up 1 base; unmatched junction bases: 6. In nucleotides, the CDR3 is TGCGCCAGCAGTGTAGAGCGGGGGCGGTCCTACGAGCAGTACTTC. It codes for CASSVERGRSYEQYF.

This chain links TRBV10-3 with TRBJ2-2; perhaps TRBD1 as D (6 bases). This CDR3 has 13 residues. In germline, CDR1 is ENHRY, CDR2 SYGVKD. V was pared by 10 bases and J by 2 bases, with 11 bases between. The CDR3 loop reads CANRDTNTGELFF. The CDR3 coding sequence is TGTGCCAACCGGGACACAAACACCGGGGAGCTGTTTTTT.

CDR3: CASSLATGPTEAFF. In DNA, the CDR3 is TGCGCCAGCAGCTTGGCCACGGGGCCTACTGAAGCTTTCTTT. The chain couples TRBV5-1 to TRBJ1-1; TRBD1 might be the D (5 bases). Germline V gene data show CDR1 as SGHRS and CDR2 as YFSETQ. The CDR3 sequence is 14 residues long. V was trimmed by 0 bases and J by 5 bases, leaving 11 bases between them.

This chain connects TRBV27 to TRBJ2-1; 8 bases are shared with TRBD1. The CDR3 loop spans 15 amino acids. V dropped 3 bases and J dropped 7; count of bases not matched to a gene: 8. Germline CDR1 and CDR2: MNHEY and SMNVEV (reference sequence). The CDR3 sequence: CASSLRQGAGNEQFF. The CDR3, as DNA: TGTGCCAGCAGTTTGCGGCAGGGGGCTGGGAATGAGCAGTTCTTC.

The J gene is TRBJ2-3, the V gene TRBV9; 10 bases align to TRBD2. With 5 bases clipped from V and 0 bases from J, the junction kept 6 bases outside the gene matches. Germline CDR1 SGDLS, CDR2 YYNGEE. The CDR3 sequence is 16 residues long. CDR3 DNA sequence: TGTGCCAGCAGTCGAGGGACTAGCGTAAGCACAGATACGCAGTATTTT. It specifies CASSRGTSVSTDTQYF.

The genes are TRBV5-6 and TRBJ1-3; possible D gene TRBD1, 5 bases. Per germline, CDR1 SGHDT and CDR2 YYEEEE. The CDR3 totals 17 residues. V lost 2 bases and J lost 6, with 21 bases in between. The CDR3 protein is CASSFSWDRGNENTIYF. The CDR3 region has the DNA TGTGCCAGCAGCTTTAGCTGGGACCGAGGAAACGAAAACACCATATATTTT.

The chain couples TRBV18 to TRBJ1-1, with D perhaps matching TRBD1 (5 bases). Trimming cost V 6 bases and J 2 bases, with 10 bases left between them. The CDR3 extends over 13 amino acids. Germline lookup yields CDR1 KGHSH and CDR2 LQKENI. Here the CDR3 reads CASSQGDNTEAFF. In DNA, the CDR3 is TGTGCCAGCTCTCAGGGAGATAACACTGAAGCTTTCTTT. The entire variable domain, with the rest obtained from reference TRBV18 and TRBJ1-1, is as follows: NAGVMQNPRHLVRRRGQEARLRCSPMKGHSHVYWYRQLPEEGLKFMVYLQKENIIDESGMPKERFSAEFPKEGPSILRIQQVVRGDSAAYFCASSQGDNTEAFFGQGTRLTVV.

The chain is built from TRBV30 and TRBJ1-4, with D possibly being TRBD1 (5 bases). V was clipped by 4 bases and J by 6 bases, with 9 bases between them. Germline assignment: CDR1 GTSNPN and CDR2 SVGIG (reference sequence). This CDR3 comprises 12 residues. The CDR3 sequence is CAWMGGDEKLFF. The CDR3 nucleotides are TGTGCCTGGATGGGGGGGGATGAAAAACTGTTTTTT.

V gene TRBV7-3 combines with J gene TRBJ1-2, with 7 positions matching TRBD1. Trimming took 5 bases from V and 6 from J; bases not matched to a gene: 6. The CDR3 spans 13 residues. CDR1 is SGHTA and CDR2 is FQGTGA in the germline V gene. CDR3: CASSHRGGDGYTF. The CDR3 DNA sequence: TGTGCCAGCAGCCACAGGGGAGGGGATGGCTACACCTTC.

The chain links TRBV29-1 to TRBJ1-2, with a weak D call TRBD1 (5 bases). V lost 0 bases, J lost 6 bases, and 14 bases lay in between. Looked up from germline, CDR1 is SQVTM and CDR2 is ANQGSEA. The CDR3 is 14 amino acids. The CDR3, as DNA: TGCAGCGTTGAAGATCTTTGGACACTAGATGGCTACACCTTC. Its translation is CSVEDLWTLDGYTF.

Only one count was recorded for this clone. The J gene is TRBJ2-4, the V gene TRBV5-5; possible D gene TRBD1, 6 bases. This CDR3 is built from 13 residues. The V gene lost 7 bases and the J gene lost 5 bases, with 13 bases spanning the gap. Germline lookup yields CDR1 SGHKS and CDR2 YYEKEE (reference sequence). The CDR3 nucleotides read TGTGCCAGCCACCGGGACAATGAAAACATTCAGTACTTC. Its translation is CASHRDNENIQYF.

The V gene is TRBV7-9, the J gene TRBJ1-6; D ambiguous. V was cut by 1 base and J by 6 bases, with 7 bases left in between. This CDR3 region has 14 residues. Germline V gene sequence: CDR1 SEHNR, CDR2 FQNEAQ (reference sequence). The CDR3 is CASSLGGINSPLHF. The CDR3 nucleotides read TGTGCCAGCAGCTTAGGCGGCATTAATTCACCCCTCCACTTT.

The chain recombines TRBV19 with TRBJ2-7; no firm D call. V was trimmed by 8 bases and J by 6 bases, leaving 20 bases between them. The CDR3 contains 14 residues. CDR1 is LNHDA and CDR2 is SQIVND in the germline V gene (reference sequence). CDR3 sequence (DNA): TGTGCCAGTCGCCACTCAGGACCCTTGGGCGAGCAGTACTTC. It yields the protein CASRHSGPLGEQYF.

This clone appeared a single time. The CDR3 coding sequence is TGTGCCAGTAGTACGGGACTAGCGGGGGACCTCTACAATGAGCAGTTCTTC. It codes for CASSTGLAGDLYNEQFF. This sequence joins TRBV19 and TRBJ2-1; TRBD2 matches 14 bases. V shed 4 bases, J shed 3 bases, and the junction held 5 bases outside the gene matches. The CDR3 sequence is 17 residues long. Per the germline V gene, CDR1 is LNHDA and CDR2 is SQIVND (reference sequence).

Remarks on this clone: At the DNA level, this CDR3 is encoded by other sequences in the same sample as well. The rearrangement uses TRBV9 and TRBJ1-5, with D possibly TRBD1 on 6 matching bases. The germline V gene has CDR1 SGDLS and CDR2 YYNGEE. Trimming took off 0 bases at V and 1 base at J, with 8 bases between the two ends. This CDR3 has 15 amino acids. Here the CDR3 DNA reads TGTGCCAGCAGCGTAGATGGGGGCAGCAATCAGCCCCAGCATTTT. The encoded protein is CASSVDGGSNQPQHF.

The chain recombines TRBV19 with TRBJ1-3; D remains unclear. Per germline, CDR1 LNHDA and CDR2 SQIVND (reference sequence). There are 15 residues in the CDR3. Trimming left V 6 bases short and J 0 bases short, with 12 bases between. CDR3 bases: TGTGCCAGTAGCCGGGAGACGAGCTCTGGAAACACCATATATTTT. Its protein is CASSRETSSGNTIYF.

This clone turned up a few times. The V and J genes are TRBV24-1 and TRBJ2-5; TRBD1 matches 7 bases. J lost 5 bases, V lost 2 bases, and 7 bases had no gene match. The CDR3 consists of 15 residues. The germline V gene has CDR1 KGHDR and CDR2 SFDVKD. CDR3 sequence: CATSDSRTGGETQYF. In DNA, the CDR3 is TGTGCCACCAGTGATTCAAGGACAGGCGGGGAGACCCAGTACTTC.

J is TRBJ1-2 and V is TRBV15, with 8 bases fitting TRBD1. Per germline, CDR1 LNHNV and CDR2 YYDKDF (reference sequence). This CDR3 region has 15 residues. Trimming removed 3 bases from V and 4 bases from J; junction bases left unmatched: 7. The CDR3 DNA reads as TGTGCCACCAGCAGGGCTCAGGGGGCCGGCTATGGCTACACCTTC. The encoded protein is CATSRAQGAGYGYTF.

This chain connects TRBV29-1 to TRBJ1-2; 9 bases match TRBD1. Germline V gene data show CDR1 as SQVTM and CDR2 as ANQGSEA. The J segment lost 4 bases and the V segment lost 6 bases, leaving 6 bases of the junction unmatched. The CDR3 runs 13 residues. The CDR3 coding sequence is TGCAGCGTGGGGACAGGGAGGAGCTATGGCTACACCTTC. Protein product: CSVGTGRSYGYTF.